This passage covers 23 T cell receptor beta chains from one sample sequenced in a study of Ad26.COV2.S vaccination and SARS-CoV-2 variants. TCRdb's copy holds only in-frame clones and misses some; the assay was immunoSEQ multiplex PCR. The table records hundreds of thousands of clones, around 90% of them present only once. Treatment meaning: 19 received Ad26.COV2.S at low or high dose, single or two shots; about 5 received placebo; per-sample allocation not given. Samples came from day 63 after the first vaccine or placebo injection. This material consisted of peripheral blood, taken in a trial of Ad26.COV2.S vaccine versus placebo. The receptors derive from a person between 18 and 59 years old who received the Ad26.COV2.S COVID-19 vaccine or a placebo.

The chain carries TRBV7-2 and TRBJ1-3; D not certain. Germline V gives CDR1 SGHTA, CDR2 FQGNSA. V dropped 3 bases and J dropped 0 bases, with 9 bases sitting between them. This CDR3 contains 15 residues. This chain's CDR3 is CASSFTRTSGNTIYF. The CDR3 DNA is TGTGCCAGCAGCTTTACCAGGACCTCTGGAAACACCATATATTTT. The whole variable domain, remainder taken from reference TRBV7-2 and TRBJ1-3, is GAGVSQSPSNKVTEKGKDVELRCDPISGHTALYWYRQSLGQGLEFLIYFQGNSAPDKSGLPSDRFSAERTGGSVSTLTIQRTQQEDSAVYLCASSFTRTSGNTIYFGEGSWLTVV.

The CDR3 spells CASSPREAGGEETQYF. The CDR3 nucleotides are TGTGCCAGCAGTCCTCGTGAGGCGGGAGGGGAGGAGACCCAGTACTTC. V gene TRBV6-6 combines with J gene TRBJ2-5; 9 bases line up with TRBD2. V trimming: 5 bases; J trimming: 5 bases; junction bases outside the gene matches: 12. CDR1 is MNHNY, CDR2 SVGAGI, per germline (reference sequence). This CDR3 is 16 amino acids long.

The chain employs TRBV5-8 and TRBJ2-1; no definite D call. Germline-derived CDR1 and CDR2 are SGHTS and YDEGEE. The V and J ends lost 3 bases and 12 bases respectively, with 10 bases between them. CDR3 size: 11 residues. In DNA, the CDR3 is TGTGCCAGCAGCTACGGCCCAAGGCAGTTCTTC. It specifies CASSYGPRQFF.

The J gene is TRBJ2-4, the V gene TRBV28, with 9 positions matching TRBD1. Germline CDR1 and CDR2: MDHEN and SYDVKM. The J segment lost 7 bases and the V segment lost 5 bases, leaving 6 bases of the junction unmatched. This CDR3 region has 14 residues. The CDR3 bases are TGTGCCAGCAGTCCGGGGACAGGGATGAACATTCAGTACTTC. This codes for CASSPGTGMNIQYF.

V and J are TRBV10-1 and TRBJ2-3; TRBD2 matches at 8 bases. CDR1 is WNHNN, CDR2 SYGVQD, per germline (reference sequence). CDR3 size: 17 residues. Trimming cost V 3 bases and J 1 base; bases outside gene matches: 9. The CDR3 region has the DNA TGCGCCAGCAGTGAACGGGAGGGCCTCGGTGGCACAGATACGCAGTATTTT. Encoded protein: CASSEREGLGGTDTQYF.

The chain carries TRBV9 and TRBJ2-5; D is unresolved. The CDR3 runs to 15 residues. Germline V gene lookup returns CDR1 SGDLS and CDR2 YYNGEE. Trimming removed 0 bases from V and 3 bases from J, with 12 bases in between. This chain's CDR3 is CASSVGVFTKETQYF. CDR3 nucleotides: TGTGCCAGCAGCGTAGGGGTCTTCACGAAAGAGACCCAGTACTTC.

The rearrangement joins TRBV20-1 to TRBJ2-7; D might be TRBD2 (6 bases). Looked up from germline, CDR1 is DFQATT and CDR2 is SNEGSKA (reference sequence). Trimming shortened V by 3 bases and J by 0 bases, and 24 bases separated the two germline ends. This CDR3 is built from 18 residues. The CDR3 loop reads CSASRGTYRRRGSYEQYF. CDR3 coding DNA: TGCAGTGCTAGTAGAGGGACCTATCGGCGGAGGGGCTCCTACGAGCAGTACTTC.

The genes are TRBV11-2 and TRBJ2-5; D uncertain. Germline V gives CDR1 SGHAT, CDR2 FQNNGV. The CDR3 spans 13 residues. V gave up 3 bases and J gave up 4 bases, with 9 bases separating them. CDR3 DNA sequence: TGTGCCAGCAGCTTTGGGGTGGGAGAGACCCAGTACTTC. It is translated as CASSFGVGETQYF.

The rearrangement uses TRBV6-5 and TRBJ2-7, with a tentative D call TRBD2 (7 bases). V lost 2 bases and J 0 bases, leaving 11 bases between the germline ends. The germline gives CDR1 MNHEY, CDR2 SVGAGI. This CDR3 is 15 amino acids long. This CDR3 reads CASSYGRGFSYEQYF. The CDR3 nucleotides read TGTGCCAGCAGTTACGGGAGGGGGTTCTCCTACGAGCAGTACTTC.

The CDR3: CASSPSLGQWYGYTF. For the CDR3, the DNA is TGTGCCAGTAGTCCTTCCCTGGGACAATGGTATGGCTACACCTTC. The V call is TRBV19, the J call TRBJ1-2; a possible D gene is TRBD1 (6 bases). The germline gives CDR1 LNHDA, CDR2 SQIVND (reference sequence). CDR3 size: 15 residues. Trimming shortened V by 5 bases and J by 5 bases, and 18 bases separated the two germline ends.

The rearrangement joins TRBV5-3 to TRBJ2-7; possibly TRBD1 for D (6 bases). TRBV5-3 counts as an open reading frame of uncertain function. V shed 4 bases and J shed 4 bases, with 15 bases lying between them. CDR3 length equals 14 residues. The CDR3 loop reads CARSGTGMGYEQYF. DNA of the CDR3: TGTGCCAGAAGCGGCACAGGGATGGGTTACGAGCAGTACTTC.

The CDR3 bases are TGTGCCAGCAGTTTGAGGTATGAAAAACTGTTTTTT. Translating it yields CASSLRYEKLFF. V is TRBV28 and J is TRBJ1-4, with D unresolved. The V end was cut by 3 bases, the J end by 6 bases, with 5 bases between. The CDR3 spans 12 residues. Germline V gene lookup returns CDR1 MDHEN and CDR2 SYDVKM.

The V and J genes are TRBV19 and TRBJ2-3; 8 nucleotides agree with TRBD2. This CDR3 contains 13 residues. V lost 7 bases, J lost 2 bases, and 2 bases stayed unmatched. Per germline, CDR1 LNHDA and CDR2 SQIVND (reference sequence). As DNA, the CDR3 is TGTGCCAGTAACGGGGGGGACACAGATACGCAGTATTTT. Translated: CASNGGDTDTQYF.

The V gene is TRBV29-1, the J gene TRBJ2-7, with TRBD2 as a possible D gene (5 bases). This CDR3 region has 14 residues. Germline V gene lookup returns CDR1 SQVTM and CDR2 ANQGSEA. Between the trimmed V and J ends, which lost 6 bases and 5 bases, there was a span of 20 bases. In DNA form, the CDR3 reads TGCAGCGTCAGAGAACCGGGAAAAAAAGACGAGCAGTACTTC. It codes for CSVREPGKKDEQYF.

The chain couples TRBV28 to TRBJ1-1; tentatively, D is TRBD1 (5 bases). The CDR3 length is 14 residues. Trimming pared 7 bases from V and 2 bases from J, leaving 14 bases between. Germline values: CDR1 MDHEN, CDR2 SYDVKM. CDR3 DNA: TGTGCCAGCACTGGGGGGGTTATAAACACTGAAGCTTTCTTT. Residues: CASTGGVINTEAFF.

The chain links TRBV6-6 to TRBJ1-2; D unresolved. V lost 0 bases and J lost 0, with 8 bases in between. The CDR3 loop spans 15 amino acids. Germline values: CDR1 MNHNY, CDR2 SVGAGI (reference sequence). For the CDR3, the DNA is TGTGCCAGCAGTTACTCCCCGGGGACTAACTATGGCTACACCTTC. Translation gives CASSYSPGTNYGYTF.

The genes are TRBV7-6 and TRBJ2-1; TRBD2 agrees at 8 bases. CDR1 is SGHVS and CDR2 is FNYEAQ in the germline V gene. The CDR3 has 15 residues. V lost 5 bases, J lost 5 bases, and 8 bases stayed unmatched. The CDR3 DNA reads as TGTGCCAGCAGCCTTGGACTAGCTCCCCACAATGAGCAGTTCTTC. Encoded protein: CASSLGLAPHNEQFF. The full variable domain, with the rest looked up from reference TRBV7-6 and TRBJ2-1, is GAGVSQSPRYKVTKRGQDVALRCDPISGHVSLYWYRQALGQGPEFLTYFNYEAQQDKSGLPNDRFSAERPEGSISTLTIQRTEQRDSAMYRCASSLGLAPHNEQFFGPGTRLTVL.

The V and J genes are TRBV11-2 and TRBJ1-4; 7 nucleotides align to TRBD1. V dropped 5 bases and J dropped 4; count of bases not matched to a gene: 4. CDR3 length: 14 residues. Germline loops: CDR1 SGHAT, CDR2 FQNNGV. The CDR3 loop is CASSPTGNNEKLFF. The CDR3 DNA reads TGTGCCAGCAGCCCGACAGGGAATAATGAAAAACTGTTTTTT.

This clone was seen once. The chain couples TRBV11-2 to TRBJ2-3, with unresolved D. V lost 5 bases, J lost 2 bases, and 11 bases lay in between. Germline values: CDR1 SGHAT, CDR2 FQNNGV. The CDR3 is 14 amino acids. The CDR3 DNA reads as TGTGCCAGCAGCCTAGGCGAATCCACAGATACGCAGTATTTT. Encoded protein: CASSLGESTDTQYF.

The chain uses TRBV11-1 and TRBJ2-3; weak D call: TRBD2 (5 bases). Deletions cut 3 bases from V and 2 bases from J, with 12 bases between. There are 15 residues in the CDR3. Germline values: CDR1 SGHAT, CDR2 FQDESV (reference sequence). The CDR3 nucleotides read TGTGCCAGCAGCTTCGGAGCGGTAAACACAGATACGCAGTATTTT. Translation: CASSFGAVNTDTQYF. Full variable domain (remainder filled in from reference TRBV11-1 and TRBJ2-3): EAEVAQSPRYKITEKSQAVAFWCDPISGHATLYWYRQILGQGPELLVQFQDESVVDDSQLPKDRFSAERLKGVDSTLKIQPAELGDSAMYLCASSFGAVNTDTQYFGPGTRLTVL.

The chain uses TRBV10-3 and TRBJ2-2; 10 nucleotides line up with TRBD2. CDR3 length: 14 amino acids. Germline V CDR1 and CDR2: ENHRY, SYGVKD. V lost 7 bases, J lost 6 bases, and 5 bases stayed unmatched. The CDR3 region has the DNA TGTGCCATCACTAGCGGGAGTGTTTCCGGGGAGCTGTTTTTT. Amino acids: CAITSGSVSGELFF.

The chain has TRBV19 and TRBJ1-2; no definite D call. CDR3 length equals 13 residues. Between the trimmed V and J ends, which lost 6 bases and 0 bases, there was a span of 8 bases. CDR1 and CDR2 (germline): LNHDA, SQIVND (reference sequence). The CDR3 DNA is TGTGCCAGTAGGACGGAGACTAACTATGGCTACACCTTC. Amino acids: CASRTETNYGYTF.

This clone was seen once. CDR3 sequence: CASSLGTGGLYGYTF. CDR3 nucleotide sequence: TGTGCCAGCAGTTTAGGGACAGGTGGTCTCTATGGCTACACCTTC. The chain recombines TRBV27 with TRBJ1-2; 8 nucleotides align to TRBD1. The CDR3 consists of 15 residues. Trimming took 2 bases from V and 4 from J; bases not matched to a gene: 6. Germline V gene sequence: CDR1 MNHEY, CDR2 SMNVEV (reference sequence).